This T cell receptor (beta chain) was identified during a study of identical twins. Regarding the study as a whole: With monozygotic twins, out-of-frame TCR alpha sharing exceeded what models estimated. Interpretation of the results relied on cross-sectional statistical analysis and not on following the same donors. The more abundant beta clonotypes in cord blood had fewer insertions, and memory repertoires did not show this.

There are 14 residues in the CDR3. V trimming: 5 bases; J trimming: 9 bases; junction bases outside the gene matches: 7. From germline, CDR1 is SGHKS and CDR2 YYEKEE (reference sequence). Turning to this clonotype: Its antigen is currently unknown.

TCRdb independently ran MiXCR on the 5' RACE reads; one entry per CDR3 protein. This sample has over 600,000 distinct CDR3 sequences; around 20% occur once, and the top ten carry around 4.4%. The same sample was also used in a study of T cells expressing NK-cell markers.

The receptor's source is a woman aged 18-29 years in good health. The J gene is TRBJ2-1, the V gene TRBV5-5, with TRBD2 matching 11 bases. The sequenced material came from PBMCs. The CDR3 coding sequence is TGTGCCAGCAGGCCCGGGACTAGCGGACTTGAGCAGTTCTTC. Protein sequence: CASRPGTSGLEQFF.